Given below is one T cell receptor (beta chain) in context. What it binds is not known. The V segment lost 3 bases and the J segment 2 bases; nucleotides outside the gene matches: 19. CDR3 length equals 21 residues. CDR1 LGHNA and CDR2 YSLEER come from the germline V gene. The source of the sample is a study of shared clonotypes between healthy human individuals. Study conclusions and caveats: Larger estimated richness was generally recorded for naive subsets relative to memory subsets.

The test was conducted at deep level. Sequencing was performed with immunoSEQ multiplex PCR; in TCRdb, only in-frame clones are kept and a portion is missing. The sample records roughly 300,000 clones, around 86% being singletons. The sequencing sample was made of memory CD8+ T cells sorted from blood. The subset: CD45RO+ cells pooled with CCR7-negative TemRA cells. This clonotype was obtained from a man aged 18 to 35 in good health. The rearrangement joins TRBV4-3 to TRBJ2-1; 10 bases map to TRBD2. CDR3 nucleotides: TGCGCCAGCAGCCACCCCGATGGGATAGCGGGAGGTTTTTCCACCTACAATGAGCAGTTCTTC. The encoded protein is CASSHPDGIAGGFSTYNEQFF.